Below, 12 T cell receptor beta chains from the same sample are listed, as sequenced in a study of blood T cell repertoires in COVID-19. Profiling relied on immunoSEQ multiplex PCR, and the TCRdb table lists in-frame clones only, not all of them. The sample has approximately 150,000 clones; more than 75% are singletons. Sample: peripheral blood. The receptors were sampled from a woman aged 45-65 years with COVID-19, enrolled during active disease.

J is TRBJ2-7 and V is TRBV1; TRBD1 reflects the table's D call only, with no check against the DNA. TRBV1 is assigned pseudogene status. This CDR3 is built from 15 residues. The CDR3 bases are TGCACCAGCAGCCACCGGGACAGGGACCAACACGAGCAGTACTTC. This codes for CTSSHRDRDQHEQYF.

This clone showed up just a few times. The chain uses TRBV10-3 and TRBJ1-2; 7 bases line up with TRBD1. Germline V gene data show CDR1 as ENHRY and CDR2 as SYGVKD. The junction had 7 bases not matched to a gene; V was cut back by 2 bases and J by 4 bases. This CDR3 has 15 amino acids. In nucleotides, the CDR3 is TGTGCCATCAGTGAGGGGTTAAGGACAGGCTATGGCTACACCTTC. Translating gives CAISEGLRTGYGYTF.

The genes are TRBV7-2 and TRBJ1-3; no reliable D call. CDR1 is SGHTA and CDR2 is FQGNSA in the germline V gene. This CDR3 has 13 residues. With 1 base removed from V and 1 base from J, the gap between germline ends came to 2 bases. The CDR3 region has the DNA TGTGCCAGCAGCTTAGTATCTGGAAACACCATATATTTT. Its protein is CASSLVSGNTIYF.

The chain uses TRBV7-2 and TRBJ2-7; 7 nucleotides agree with TRBD1. The J segment lost 6 bases and the V segment lost 4 bases, leaving 9 bases of the junction unmatched. There are 14 residues in the CDR3. The germline V gene has CDR1 SGHTA and CDR2 FQGNSA. CDR3 DNA sequence: TGTGCCAGCAGCTCCCCCCACAGGGGTGGCGAGCAGTACTTC. It encodes CASSSPHRGGEQYF.

J is TRBJ2-7 and V is TRBV19, with no clear D. Germline lookup yields CDR1 LNHDA and CDR2 SQIVND (reference sequence). The V end was cut by 5 bases, the J end by 5 bases, with 13 bases between. There are 13 residues in the CDR3. The CDR3 DNA reads as TGTGCCAGTAGTCACAGTTACCTCAACGAGCAGTACTTC. As protein: CASSHSYLNEQYF.

The chain joins TRBV5-5 to TRBJ1-2, with 7 bases lining up with TRBD1. CDR3 size: 17 residues. V trimming: 4 bases; J trimming: 0 bases; junction bases outside the gene matches: 12. Germline V gene data show CDR1 as SGHKS and CDR2 as YYEKEE (reference sequence). In DNA form, the CDR3 reads TGTGCCAGCAGCCTCACCCAACAGGGGACTCCTAACTATGGCTACACCTTC. Translated, it gives CASSLTQQGTPNYGYTF. Using reference TRBV5-5 and TRBJ1-2 for the parts outside the CDR3, the full variable domain is DAGVTQSPTHLIKTRGQQVTLRCSPISGHKSVSWYQQVLGQGPQFIFQYYEKEERGRGNFPDRFSARQFPNYSSELNVNALLLGDSALYLCASSLTQQGTPNYGYTFGSGTRLTVV.

This chain connects TRBV5-4 to TRBJ1-6, with 7 bases matching TRBD1. After removal of 1 base from V and 7 bases from J, the junction contained 5 bases not matched to a gene. There are 15 residues in the CDR3. The V gene's germline CDR1 is SGHNT and CDR2 YYREEE (reference sequence). This chain's CDR3 is CASSLMGQFNSPLHF. The CDR3 DNA sequence: TGTGCCAGCAGCTTGATGGGACAGTTCAATTCACCCCTCCACTTT.

The chain uses TRBV6-5 and TRBJ2-7, with 11 bases fitting TRBD1. The V and J ends lost 6 bases and 7 bases, in that order; junction bases with no gene match: 5. The CDR3 is made up of 13 amino acids. Germline V gene data show CDR1 as MNHEY and CDR2 as SVGAGI. The CDR3 reads CASRDRGRWEQYF. CDR3 DNA sequence: TGTGCCAGCAGGGACAGGGGGCGTTGGGAGCAGTACTTC.

The V and J genes are TRBV25-1 and TRBJ2-3, with 9 bases matching TRBD2. Germline CDR1 reads MGHDK; CDR2 reads SYGVNS. The V and J ends lost 4 bases and 5 bases, in that order; junction bases with no gene match: 7. There are 15 residues in the CDR3. CDR3 amino acids: CASSGGVAGEDTQYF. The CDR3 nucleotides read TGTGCCAGCAGTGGAGGGGTAGCGGGGGAAGATACGCAGTATTTT.

The chain combines TRBV6-2 or TRBV6-3 with TRBJ1-2; possibly TRBD1 for D (5 bases). There are 16 residues in the CDR3. V was pared by 0 bases and J by 5 bases, with 16 bases between. Germline CDR1 is MNHEY and CDR2 is SVGEGT. Here the CDR3 reads CASSYSNNRQTYGYTF. The CDR3 DNA sequence: TGTGCCAGCAGTTACTCGAATAACCGACAGACTTATGGCTACACCTTC.

The chain has TRBV5-6 and TRBJ2-3; weak D call: TRBD1 (5 bases). There are 13 residues in the CDR3. V was trimmed by 7 bases and J by 0 bases, leaving 9 bases between them. From germline, CDR1 is SGHDT and CDR2 YYEEEE. This CDR3 reads CASSTGSTDTQYF. CDR3 nucleotides: TGTGCCAGCTCAACAGGAAGCACAGATACGCAGTATTTT.

The chain links TRBV5-1 to TRBJ2-5, with TRBD1 identical over 11 bases. The ends lost 6 bases at V and 5 bases at J; junction bases unmatched: 6. The CDR3 runs 14 residues. CDR1 SGHRS and CDR2 YFSETQ come from the germline V gene. The CDR3: CASTRTGGWETQYF. CDR3 in DNA: TGCGCCAGCACCCGGACAGGGGGCTGGGAGACCCAGTACTTC.